This entry lists 7 T cell receptor beta chains sequenced from one sample in a study of blood T cells in healthy people across ages. PCR was performed a second time for 7 to 11 cycles using a sample-barcoded 5' primer and a J-beta primer mix. From the 5' RACE reads, TCRdb called clonotypes with MiXCR, one entry per CDR3 protein. This table holds about 1.8 million distinct CDR3 sequences, 40% to 55% found once. The source material was blood. These receptors all come from a middle-aged woman in good health.

There are a few counts of this clonotype. The chain has TRBV6-2 or TRBV6-3 and TRBJ2-3, with 9 bases lining up with TRBD2. This CDR3 spans 16 amino acids. Per the germline V gene, CDR1 is MNHEY and CDR2 is SVGEGT. Germline trimming cut 0 bases from V and 3 bases from J; bases unmatched to any gene: 4. The CDR3 coding sequence is TGTGCCAGCAGTTACTCGGCGGGGGGGCCGACAGATACGCAGTATTTT. Protein sequence: CASSYSAGGPTDTQYF.

This sequence joins TRBV7-2 and TRBJ2-7, with a possible D match to TRBD1 (6 bases). Germline lookup yields CDR1 SGHTA and CDR2 FQGNSA. There are 17 residues in the CDR3. Trimming removed 3 bases at V and 0 bases at J, with 18 bases between. CDR3 in DNA: TGTGCCAGCAGCTTGGGTGTCGCCGCGACAGGCTCCTACGAGCAGTACTTC. It translates to CASSLGVAATGSYEQYF.

There are a few counts of this clonotype. The V call is TRBV20-1, the J call TRBJ1-6; D is unresolved. Germline V gives CDR1 DFQATT, CDR2 SNEGSKA (reference sequence). The germline V and J ends were trimmed by 2 bases and 13 bases, with 21 bases remaining between them. CDR3 length equals 15 residues. The CDR3 loop reads CSARSLPGSGLPLHF. CDR3 sequence (DNA): TGCAGTGCTAGAAGCCTCCCCGGTAGTGGTTTGCCCCTCCACTTT.

The rearrangement joins TRBV4-3 to TRBJ2-3; D ambiguous. V dropped 0 bases and J dropped 0 bases, with 10 bases sitting between them. Germline lookup yields CDR1 LGHNA and CDR2 YSLEER. This CDR3 is 16 amino acids long. The CDR3 loop reads CASSQDKDPSTDTQYF. In DNA, the CDR3 is TGCGCCAGCAGCCAAGATAAGGATCCCAGCACAGATACGCAGTATTTT.

J is TRBJ2-4 and V is TRBV7-2; 9 bases are shared with TRBD1. Matching the DNA end better, TRBJ2-5 makes the J call doubtful. Germline lookup yields CDR1 SGHTA and CDR2 FQGNSA. CDR3 length equals 15 residues. The DNA for the CDR3 is TGTGCCAGCAGCTTAGCTAAGGGACAGGGAGGGACCCAGTACTTC. Translation: CASSLAKGQGGTQYF.

V gene TRBV28 combines with J gene TRBJ2-6; TRBD1 or TRBD2 may be the D gene (5 bases each). The CDR3 extends over 16 amino acids. The V gene lost 4 bases and the J gene lost 4 bases, with 14 bases spanning the gap. Germline values: CDR1 MDHEN, CDR2 SYDVKM. The CDR3 sequence is CASSWDPSIGANVLTF. The CDR3 nucleotides are TGTGCCAGCAGTTGGGACCCTAGCATAGGGGCCAACGTCCTGACTTTC.

The chain has TRBV5-1 and TRBJ2-5; D remains ambiguous. Trimming stripped 5 bases from V and 5 bases from J, with 13 bases between. This CDR3 comprises 13 residues. The germline CDR1 and CDR2 sequences are SGHRS and YFSETQ. CDR3: CASSSWTAETQYF. CDR3 coding DNA: TGCGCCAGCAGTTCTTGGACGGCGGAGACCCAGTACTTC.